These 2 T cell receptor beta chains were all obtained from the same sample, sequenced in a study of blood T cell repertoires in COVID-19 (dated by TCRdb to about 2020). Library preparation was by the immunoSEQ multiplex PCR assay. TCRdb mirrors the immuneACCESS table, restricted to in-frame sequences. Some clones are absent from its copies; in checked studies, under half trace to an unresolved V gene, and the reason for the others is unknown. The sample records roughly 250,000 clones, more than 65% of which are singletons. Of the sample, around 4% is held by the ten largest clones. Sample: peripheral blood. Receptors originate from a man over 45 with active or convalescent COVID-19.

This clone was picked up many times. The CDR3 DNA sequence: TGTGCCAGCAGCTTAGTGGGGCCCGGAAACACCATATATTTT. It specifies CASSLVGPGNTIYF. The gene calls are TRBV7-8 and TRBJ1-3; D perhaps matches TRBD1 (5 bases). The CDR3 runs 14 residues. Germline CDR1 is SGHVS and CDR2 is FQNEAQ. Trimming removed 1 base from V and 4 bases from J, with 8 bases in between.

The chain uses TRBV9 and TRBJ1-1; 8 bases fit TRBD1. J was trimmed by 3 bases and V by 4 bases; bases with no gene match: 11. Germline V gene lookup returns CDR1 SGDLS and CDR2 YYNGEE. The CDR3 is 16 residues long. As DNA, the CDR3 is TGTGCCAGCAGCCCAAGGACAGGGTTGTGGGACACTGAAGCTTTCTTT. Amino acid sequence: CASSPRTGLWDTEAFF.